This T cell receptor beta chain was recorded in a study of blood T cell repertoires in COVID-19. About the study: COVID-19 samples from acute and convalescent phases originated in the United States, Italy and Spain. The analysed material was cDNA or gDNA that came from T cells, B-cell-depleted T cells, or PBMCs.

The J segment lost 6 bases and the V segment lost 4 bases, leaving 7 bases of the junction unmatched. CDR3 size: 15 residues. Germline CDR1 SGHVS, CDR2 FNYEAQ. Study processing details: Nucleated cell number was recorded as an estimate derived from reference gene primer amplification. Some clones are missing from TCRdb's copy, which holds only in-frame ones; the method was immunoSEQ multiplex PCR. Clonal size and the V and J genes are those of that table, whereas D and trimming came from the DNA. The sample records about 160,000 clones, less than 85% being singletons. The chain employs TRBV7-6 and TRBJ2-2; 8 nucleotides line up with TRBD1. The sample consisted of peripheral blood. The source of this sequence is a woman aged 80 or over with active or convalescent COVID-19. CDR3 DNA sequence: TGTGCCAGCAGCTCGAGAGACAGGGGCGCCGGGGAGCTGTTTTTT. This translates into CASSSRDRGAGELFF. Full variable domain (rest looked up from reference TRBV7-6 and TRBJ2-2): GAGVSQSPRYKVTKRGQDVALRCDPISGHVSLYWYRQALGQGPEFLTYFNYEAQQDKSGLPNDRFSAERPEGSISTLTIQRTEQRDSAMYRCASSSRDRGAGELFFGEGSRLTVL.